This TCR beta chain was documented in a study of blood T cell repertoires in COVID-19. On the study more broadly: Acute and convalescent COVID-19 samples came from the United States, Italy and Spain. T cells, B-cell-depleted T cells, or PBMCs provided the cDNA or gDNA that served as material.

Per the study methods: Amplification of reference gene primers provided the estimated nucleated cell counts. Sequencing was performed with immunoSEQ multiplex PCR; in TCRdb, only in-frame clones are kept and a portion is missing. V and J calls plus clone size are reproduced from that table; the DNA served to infer D and trimming. This sample has over 600,000 clones, with about 90% found just once. The CDR3 spans 16 residues. Germline CDR1 is MNHEY and CDR2 is SVGEGT. The ends lost 6 bases at V and 2 bases at J; junction bases unmatched: 9. The receptor's source is a woman younger than 35 with acute or convalescent COVID-19. V is TRBV6-2 or TRBV6-3 and J is TRBJ2-2; TRBD1 matches 7 bases. The specimen sequenced was peripheral blood. CDR3 in DNA: TGTGCCAGCAGCCAAGACAGGGATGGAAACACCGGGGAGCTGTTTTTT. It translates to CASSQDRDGNTGELFF.